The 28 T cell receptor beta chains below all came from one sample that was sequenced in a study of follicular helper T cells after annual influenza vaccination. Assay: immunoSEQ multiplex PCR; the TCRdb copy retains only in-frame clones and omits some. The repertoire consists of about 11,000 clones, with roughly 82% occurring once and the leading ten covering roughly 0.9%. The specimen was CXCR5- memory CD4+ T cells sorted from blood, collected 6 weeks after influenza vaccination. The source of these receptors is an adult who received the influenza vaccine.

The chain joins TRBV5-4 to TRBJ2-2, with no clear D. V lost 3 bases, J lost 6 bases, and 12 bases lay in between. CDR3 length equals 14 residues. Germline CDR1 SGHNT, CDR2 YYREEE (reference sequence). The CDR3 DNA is TGTGCCAGCAGCTACGGAGTCTCTTCCGGGGAGCTGTTTTTT. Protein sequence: CASSYGVSSGELFF.

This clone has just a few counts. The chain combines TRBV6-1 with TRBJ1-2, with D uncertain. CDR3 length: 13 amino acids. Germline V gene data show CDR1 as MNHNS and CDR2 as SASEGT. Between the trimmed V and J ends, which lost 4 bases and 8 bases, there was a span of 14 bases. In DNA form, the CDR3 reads TGTGCCAGCAGTGGCGAAAGAGGGAACGGCTACACCTTC. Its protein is CASSGERGNGYTF.

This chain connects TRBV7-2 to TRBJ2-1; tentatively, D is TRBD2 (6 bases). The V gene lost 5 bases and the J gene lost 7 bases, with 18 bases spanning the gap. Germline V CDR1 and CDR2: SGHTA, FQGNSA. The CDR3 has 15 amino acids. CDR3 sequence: CASSATGLTGNEQFF. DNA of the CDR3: TGTGCCAGCAGCGCTACCGGACTAACCGGGAATGAGCAGTTCTTC.

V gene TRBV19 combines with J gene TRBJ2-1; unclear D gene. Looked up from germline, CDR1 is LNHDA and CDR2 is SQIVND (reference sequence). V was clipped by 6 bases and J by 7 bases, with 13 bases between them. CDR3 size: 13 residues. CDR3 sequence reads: CASRDSGRNEQFF. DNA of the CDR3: TGTGCCAGTAGGGATAGTGGCCGGAATGAGCAGTTCTTC.

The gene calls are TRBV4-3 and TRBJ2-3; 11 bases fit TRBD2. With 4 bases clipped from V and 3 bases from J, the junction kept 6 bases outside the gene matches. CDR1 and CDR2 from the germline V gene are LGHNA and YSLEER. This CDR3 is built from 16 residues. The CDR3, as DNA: TGCGCCAGCAGCCCTTTAGCGGGGGGGGCAACAGATACGCAGTATTTT. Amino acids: CASSPLAGGATDTQYF.

This CDR3 reads CASSQRSQGNRRTEAFF. In DNA form, the CDR3 reads TGTGCCAGCAGCCAAAGATCCCAGGGCAACCGGAGGACTGAAGCTTTCTTT. V usage is TRBV7-2 and J usage is TRBJ1-1; a weak D match, TRBD1 (5 bases). The germline gives CDR1 SGHTA, CDR2 FQGNSA. The CDR3 has 17 amino acids. Trimming shortened V by 5 bases and J by 5 bases, and 24 bases separated the two germline ends. Filled out from reference TRBV7-2 and TRBJ1-1, the complete variable domain reads GAGVSQSPSNKVTEKGKDVELRCDPISGHTALYWYRQSLGQGLEFLIYFQGNSAPDKSGLPSDRFSAERTGGSVSTLTIQRTQQEDSAVYLCASSQRSQGNRRTEAFFGQGTRLTVV.

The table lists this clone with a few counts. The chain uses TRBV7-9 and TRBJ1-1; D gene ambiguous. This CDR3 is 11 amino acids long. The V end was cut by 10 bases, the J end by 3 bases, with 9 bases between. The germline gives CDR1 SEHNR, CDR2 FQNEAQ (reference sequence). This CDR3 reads CAIAGHTEAFF. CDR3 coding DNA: TGTGCCATCGCGGGCCACACTGAAGCTTTCTTT. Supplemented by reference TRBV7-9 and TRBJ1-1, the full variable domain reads DTGVSQNPRHKITKRGQNVTFRCDPISEHNRLYWYRQTLGQGPEFLTYFQNEAQLEKSRLLSDRFSAERPKGSFSTLEIQRTEQGDSAMYLCAIAGHTEAFFGQGTRLTVV.

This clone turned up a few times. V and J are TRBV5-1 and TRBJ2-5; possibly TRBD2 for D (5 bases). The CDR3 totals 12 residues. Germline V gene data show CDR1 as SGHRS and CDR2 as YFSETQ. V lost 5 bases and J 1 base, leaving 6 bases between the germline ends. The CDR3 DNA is TGCGCCAGCAGGGACTCCCAAGAGACCCAGTACTTC. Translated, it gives CASRDSQETQYF.

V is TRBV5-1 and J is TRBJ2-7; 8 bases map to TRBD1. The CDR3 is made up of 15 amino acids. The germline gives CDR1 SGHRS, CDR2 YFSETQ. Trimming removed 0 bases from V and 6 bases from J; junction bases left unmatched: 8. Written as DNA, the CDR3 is TGCGCCAGCAGCTTGGCCGGACAGGGTGACGGCGAGCAGTACTTC. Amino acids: CASSLAGQGDGEQYF.

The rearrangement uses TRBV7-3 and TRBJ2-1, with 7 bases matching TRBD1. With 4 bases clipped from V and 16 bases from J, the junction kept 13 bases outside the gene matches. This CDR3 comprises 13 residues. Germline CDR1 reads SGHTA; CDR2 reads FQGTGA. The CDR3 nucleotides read TGTGCCAGCAGCTCCACACAGGGGCGAGCGTTATTCTTC. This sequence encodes CASSSTQGRALFF. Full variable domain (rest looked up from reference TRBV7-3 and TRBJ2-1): GAGVSQTPSNKVTEKGKYVELRCDPISGHTALYWYRQSLGQGPEFLIYFQGTGAADDSGLPNDRFFAVRPEGSVSTLKIQRTERGDSAVYLCASSSTQGRALFFGPGTRLTVL.

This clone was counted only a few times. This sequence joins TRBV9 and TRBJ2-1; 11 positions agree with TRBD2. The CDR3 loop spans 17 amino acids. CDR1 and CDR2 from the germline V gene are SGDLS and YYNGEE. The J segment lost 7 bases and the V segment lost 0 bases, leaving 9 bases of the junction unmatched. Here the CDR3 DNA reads TGTGCCAGCAGCGTAGCTGGTCCACTAGCGGGGGCAAATGAGCAGTTCTTC. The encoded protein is CASSVAGPLAGANEQFF.

DNA of the CDR3: TGTGCCAGCAGTTTAGTGCAGGGCGCAGATACGCAGTATTTT. Translation: CASSLVQGADTQYF. This chain joins TRBV27 and TRBJ2-3, with D possibly TRBD1 on 5 matching bases. Trimming cost V 2 bases and J 4 bases, with 10 bases left between them. CDR1 and CDR2 (germline): MNHEY, SMNVEV (reference sequence). This CDR3 is 14 amino acids long.

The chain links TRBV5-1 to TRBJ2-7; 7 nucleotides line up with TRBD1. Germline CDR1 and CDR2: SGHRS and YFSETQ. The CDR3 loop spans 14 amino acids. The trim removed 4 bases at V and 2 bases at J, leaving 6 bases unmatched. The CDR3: CASSLWDRTYEQYF. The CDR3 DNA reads TGCGCCAGCAGCCTATGGGACAGAACCTACGAGCAGTACTTC.

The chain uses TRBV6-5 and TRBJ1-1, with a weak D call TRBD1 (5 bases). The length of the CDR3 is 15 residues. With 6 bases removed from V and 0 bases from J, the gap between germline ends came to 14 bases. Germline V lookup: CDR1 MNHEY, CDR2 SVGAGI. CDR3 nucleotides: TGTGCCAGCAGCCGGTCGGGGACTATGAACACTGAAGCTTTCTTT. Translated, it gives CASSRSGTMNTEAFF.

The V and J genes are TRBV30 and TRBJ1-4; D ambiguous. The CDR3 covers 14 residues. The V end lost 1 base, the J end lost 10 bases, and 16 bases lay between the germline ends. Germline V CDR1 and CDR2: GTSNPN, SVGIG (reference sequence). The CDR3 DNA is TGTGCCTGGAGTGCCGGACCTACAAAGGGAAAACTGTTTTTT. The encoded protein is CAWSAGPTKGKLFF.

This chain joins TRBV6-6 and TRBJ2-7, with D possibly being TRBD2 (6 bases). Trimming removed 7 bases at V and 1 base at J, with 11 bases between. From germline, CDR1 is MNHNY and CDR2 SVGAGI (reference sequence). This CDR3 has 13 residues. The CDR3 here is CASIGGRSYEQYF. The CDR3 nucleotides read TGTGCCAGCATCGGGGGACGATCCTACGAGCAGTACTTC.

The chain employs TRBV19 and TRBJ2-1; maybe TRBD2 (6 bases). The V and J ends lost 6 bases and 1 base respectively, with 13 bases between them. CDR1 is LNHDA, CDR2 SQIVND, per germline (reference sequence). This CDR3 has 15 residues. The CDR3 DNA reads TGTGCCAGTAGCTTGCGGGGCGGTTCCTACAATGAGCAGTTCTTC. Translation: CASSLRGGSYNEQFF. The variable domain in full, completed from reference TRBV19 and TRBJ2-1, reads DGGITQSPKYLFRKEGQNVTLSCEQNLNHDAMYWYRQDPGQGLRLIYYSQIVNDFQKGDIAEGYSVSREKKESFPLTVTSAQKNPTAFYLCASSLRGGSYNEQFFGPGTRLTVL.

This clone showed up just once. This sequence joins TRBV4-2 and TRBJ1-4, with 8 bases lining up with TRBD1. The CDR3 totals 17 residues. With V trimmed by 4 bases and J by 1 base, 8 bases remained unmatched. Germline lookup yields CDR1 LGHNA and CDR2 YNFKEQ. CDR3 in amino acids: CASSPGGQGRTNEKLFF. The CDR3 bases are TGTGCCAGCAGCCCAGGAGGACAGGGACGAACTAATGAAAAACTGTTTTTT.

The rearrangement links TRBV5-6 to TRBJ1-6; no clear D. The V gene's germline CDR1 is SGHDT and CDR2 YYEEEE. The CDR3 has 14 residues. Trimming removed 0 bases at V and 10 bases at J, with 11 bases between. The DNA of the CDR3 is TGTGCCAGCAGCTTGGCAGGCCGTGGCTCACCCCTCCACTTT. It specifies CASSLAGRGSPLHF.

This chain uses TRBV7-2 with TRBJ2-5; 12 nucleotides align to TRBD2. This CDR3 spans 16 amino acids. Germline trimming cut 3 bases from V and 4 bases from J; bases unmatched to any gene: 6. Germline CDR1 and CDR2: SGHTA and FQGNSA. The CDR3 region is CASSLTSGSSPETQYF. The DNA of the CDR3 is TGTGCCAGCAGCTTGACTAGCGGGAGTAGTCCAGAGACCCAGTACTTC. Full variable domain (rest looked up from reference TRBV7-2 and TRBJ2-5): GAGVSQSPSNKVTEKGKDVELRCDPISGHTALYWYRQSLGQGLEFLIYFQGNSAPDKSGLPSDRFSAERTGGSVSTLTIQRTQQEDSAVYLCASSLTSGSSPETQYFGPGTRLLVL.

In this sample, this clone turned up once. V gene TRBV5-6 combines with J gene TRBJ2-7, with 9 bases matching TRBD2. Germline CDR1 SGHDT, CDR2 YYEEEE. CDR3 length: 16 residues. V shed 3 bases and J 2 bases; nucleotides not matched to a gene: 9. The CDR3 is CASSYAGTSITYEQYF. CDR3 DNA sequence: TGTGCCAGCAGCTACGCCGGGACTAGCATAACCTACGAGCAGTACTTC.

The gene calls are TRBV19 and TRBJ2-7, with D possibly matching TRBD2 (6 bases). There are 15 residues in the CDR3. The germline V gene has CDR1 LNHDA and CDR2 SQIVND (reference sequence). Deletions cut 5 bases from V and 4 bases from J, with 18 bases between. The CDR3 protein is CASSGAGPSRYEQYF. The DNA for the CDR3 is TGTGCCAGTAGTGGCGCGGGACCCAGTAGGTACGAGCAGTACTTC. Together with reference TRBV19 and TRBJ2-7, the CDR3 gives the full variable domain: DGGITQSPKYLFRKEGQNVTLSCEQNLNHDAMYWYRQDPGQGLRLIYYSQIVNDFQKGDIAEGYSVSREKKESFPLTVTSAQKNPTAFYLCASSGAGPSRYEQYFGPGTRLTVT.

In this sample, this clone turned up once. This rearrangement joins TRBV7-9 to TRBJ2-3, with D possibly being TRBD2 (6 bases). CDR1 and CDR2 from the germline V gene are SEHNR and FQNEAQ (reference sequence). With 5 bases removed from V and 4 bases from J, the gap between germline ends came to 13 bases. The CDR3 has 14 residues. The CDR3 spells CASSRASGADTQYF. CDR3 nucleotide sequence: TGTGCCAGCAGCCGAGCTTCGGGGGCAGATACGCAGTATTTT.

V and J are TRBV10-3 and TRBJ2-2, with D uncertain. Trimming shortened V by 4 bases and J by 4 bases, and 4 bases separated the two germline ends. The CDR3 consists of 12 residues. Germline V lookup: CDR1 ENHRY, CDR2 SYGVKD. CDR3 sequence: CAISAATGELFF. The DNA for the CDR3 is TGTGCCATCAGTGCAGCCACCGGGGAGCTGTTTTTT.

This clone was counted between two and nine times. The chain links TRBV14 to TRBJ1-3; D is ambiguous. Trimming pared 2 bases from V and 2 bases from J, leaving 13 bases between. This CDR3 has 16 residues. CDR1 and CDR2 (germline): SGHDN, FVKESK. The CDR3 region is CASSQLASTTGNTIYF. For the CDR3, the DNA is TGTGCCAGCAGCCAACTCGCGAGCACCACTGGAAACACCATATATTTT.

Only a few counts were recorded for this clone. This CDR3 reads CATSRRGQGEGELFF. The CDR3 DNA reads TGTGCCACCAGCAGGAGGGGACAGGGCGAGGGGGAGCTGTTTTTT. The chain recombines TRBV15 with TRBJ2-2, with 9 bases identical to TRBD1. Unmatched junction bases numbered 7, after V lost 3 bases and J lost 8 bases. Germline V lookup: CDR1 LNHNV, CDR2 YYDKDF (reference sequence). This CDR3 has 15 amino acids.

CDR3 DNA: TGTGCCAGCAGTCAAGCCGGGACCAGAAGCGGCAATCAGCCCCAGCATTTT. This codes for CASSQAGTRSGNQPQHF. The V and J genes are TRBV28 and TRBJ1-5; D is possibly TRBD1 (5 bases). Germline-derived CDR1 and CDR2 are MDHEN and SYDVKM. Trimming pared 5 bases from V and 2 bases from J, leaving 19 bases between. This CDR3 region has 17 residues. Full variable domain (missing parts from reference TRBV28 and TRBJ1-5): DVKVTQSSRYLVKRTGEKVFLECVQDMDHENMFWYRQDPGLGLRLIYFSYDVKMKEKGDIPEGYSVSREKKERFSLILESASTNQTSMYLCASSQAGTRSGNQPQHFGDGTRLSIL.

The DNA of the CDR3 is TGTGCCAGCAGTTACCCCAGACAGTCGCAGCAGTACTTC. Protein sequence: CASSYPRQSQQYF. The chain couples TRBV28 to TRBJ2-7; D perhaps matches TRBD1 (5 bases). CDR3 size: 13 residues. The V end was cut by 4 bases, the J end by 8 bases, with 15 bases between. Germline-derived CDR1 and CDR2 are MDHEN and SYDVKM.